This T cell receptor (beta chain) was sequenced for a study of T cells in localized non-small cell lung cancer. Notes on the study in general: Clonality peaked in uninvolved adjacent lung rather than tumor. Elevated circulating T cell density in blood was associated with longer overall survival. Detection in adjacent lung was observed for a median around 59 of the top 100 tumor clones.

The V gene end was trimmed by 5 bases and the J gene end by 3 bases; junction bases not matched to a gene: 8. From germline, CDR1 is MDHEN and CDR2 SYDVKM. CDR3 length equals 15 residues. The table came from immunoSEQ multiplex PCR; TCRdb's copy has only in-frame clones and leaves some out. The repertoire includes roughly 35,000 clones, around 93% of them detected once, and approximately 2% sits in the top ten. This clone is a singleton in its sample. Its matching antigen is unknown. This chain joins TRBV28 and TRBJ1-1, with 8 bases that match TRBD1. Material: peripheral blood, obtained before any cancer treatment. The source is a female donor of 60 years or more with stage I lung adenocarcinoma. CDR3 protein: CASSTPDRVDTEAFF. The CDR3 DNA sequence: TGTGCCAGCAGTACCCCGGACAGGGTTGACACTGAAGCTTTCTTT.